This TCR beta chain was found in a study of cytomegalovirus exposure and HLA in healthy donors. Study-level findings and limits: Excluded were some V segments that proved indistinguishable, including TRBV6-2 and TRBV6-3.

On this clone: Its antigen is not identified.

The PCR ran on 60 Vbeta and 13 Jbeta primers. Sequencing was performed with immunoSEQ multiplex PCR; in TCRdb, only in-frame clones are kept and a portion is missing. The sample has approximately 150,000 clones; more than 60% are singletons. Germline CDR1 and CDR2: SGDLS and YYNGEE. With 5 bases removed from V and 8 bases from J, the gap between germline ends came to 22 bases. The CDR3 is 16 amino acids. The J gene is TRBJ2-2, the V gene TRBV9, with D perhaps TRBD1 (6 bases). The sequencing sample was made of PBMCs. The receptor's source is a woman between 35 and 50 years old in good health and CMV-seropositive. CDR3 nucleotide sequence: TGTGCCAGCAGTGGGGGCAGGGGATTTTTTACTGGGGAGCTGTTTTTT. Protein product: CASSGGRGFFTGELFF.